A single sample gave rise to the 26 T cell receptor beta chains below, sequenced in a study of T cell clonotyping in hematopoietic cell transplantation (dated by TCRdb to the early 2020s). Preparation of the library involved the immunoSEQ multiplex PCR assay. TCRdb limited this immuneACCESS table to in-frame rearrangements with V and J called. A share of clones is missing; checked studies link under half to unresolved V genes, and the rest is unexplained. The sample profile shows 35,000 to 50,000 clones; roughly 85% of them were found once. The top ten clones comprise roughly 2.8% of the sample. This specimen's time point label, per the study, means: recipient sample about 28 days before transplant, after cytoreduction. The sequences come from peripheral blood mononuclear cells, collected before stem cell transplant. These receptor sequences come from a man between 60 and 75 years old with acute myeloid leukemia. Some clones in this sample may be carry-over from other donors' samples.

CDR3 amino acids: CASDPGGMSGELFF. For the CDR3, the DNA is TGTGCCAGCGACCCAGGAGGAATGTCCGGGGAGCTGTTTTTT. The chain carries TRBV7-8 and TRBJ2-2; possible D gene TRBD2, 5 bases. The germline V gene encodes CDR1 SGHVS and CDR2 FQNEAQ. V lost 8 bases, J lost 6 bases, and 16 bases lay in between. The CDR3 spans 14 residues.

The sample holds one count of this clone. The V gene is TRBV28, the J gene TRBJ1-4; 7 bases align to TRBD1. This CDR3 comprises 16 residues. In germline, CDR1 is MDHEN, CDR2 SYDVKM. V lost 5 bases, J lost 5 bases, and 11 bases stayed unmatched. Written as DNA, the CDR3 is TGTGCCAGCAGTCGTCCAGGGGGTCTATGGAATGAAAAACTGTTTTTT. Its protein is CASSRPGGLWNEKLFF.

The CDR3 sequence: CASSETGDPNEKLFF. The CDR3 coding sequence is TGTGCCAGCAGTGAAACAGGGGACCCTAATGAAAAACTGTTTTTT. The V call is TRBV6-1, the J call TRBJ1-4, with 7 bases fitting TRBD1. Germline loops: CDR1 MNHNS, CDR2 SASEGT. The CDR3 runs to 15 residues. Trimming cost V 2 bases and J 3 bases; bases outside gene matches: 3.

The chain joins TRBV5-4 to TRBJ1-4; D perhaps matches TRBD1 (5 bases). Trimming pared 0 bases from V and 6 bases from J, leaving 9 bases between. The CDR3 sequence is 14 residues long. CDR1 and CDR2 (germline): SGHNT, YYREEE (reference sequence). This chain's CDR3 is CASSLDRTDEKLFF. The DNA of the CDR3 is TGTGCCAGCAGCTTGGACAGGACCGATGAAAAACTGTTTTTT.

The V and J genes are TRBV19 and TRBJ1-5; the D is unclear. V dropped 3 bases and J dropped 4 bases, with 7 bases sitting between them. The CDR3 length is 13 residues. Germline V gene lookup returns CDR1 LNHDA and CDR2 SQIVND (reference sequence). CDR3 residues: CASSIRGNQPQHF. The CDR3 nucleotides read TGTGCCAGTAGTATTAGAGGGAATCAGCCCCAGCATTTT.

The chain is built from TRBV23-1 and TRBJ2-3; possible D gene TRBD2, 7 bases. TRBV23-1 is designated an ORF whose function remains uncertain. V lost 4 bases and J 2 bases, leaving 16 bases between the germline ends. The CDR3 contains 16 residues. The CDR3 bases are TGCGCCAGCAGTCCTGGGGGAGGGGGTAACACAGATACGCAGTATTTT. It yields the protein CASSPGGGGNTDTQYF.

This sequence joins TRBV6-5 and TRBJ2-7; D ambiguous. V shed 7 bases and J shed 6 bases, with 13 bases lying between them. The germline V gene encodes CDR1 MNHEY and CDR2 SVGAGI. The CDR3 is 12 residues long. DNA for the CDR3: TGTGCCAGCACCCCCCCACATGGCGAGCAGTACTTC. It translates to CASTPPHGEQYF.

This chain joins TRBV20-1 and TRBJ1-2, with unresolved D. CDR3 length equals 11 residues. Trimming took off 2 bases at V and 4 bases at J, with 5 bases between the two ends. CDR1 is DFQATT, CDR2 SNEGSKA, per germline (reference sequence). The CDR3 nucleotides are TGCAGTGCTAGAAACAGCTATGGCTACACCTTC. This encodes CSARNSYGYTF.

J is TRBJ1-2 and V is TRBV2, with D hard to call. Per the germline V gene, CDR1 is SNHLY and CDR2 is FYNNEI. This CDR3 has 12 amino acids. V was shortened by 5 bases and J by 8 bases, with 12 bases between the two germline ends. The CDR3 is CASSLDRNGYTF. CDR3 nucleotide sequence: TGTGCCAGCAGTCTGGACCGCAACGGCTACACCTTC.

This CDR3 is CASTGGPSNTEAFF. In DNA form, the CDR3 reads TGTGCCAGCACGGGAGGCCCCTCGAACACTGAAGCTTTCTTT. This chain links TRBV7-3 with TRBJ1-1; D unresolved. The length of the CDR3 is 14 residues. Trimming cost V 7 bases and J 1 base, with 13 bases left between them. The germline V gene has CDR1 SGHTA and CDR2 FQGTGA. The variable domain in full, with the rest retrieved from reference TRBV7-3 and TRBJ1-1, is GAGVSQTPSNKVTEKGKYVELRCDPISGHTALYWYRQSLGQGPEFLIYFQGTGAADDSGLPNDRFFAVRPEGSVSTLKIQRTERGDSAVYLCASTGGPSNTEAFFGQGTRLTVV.

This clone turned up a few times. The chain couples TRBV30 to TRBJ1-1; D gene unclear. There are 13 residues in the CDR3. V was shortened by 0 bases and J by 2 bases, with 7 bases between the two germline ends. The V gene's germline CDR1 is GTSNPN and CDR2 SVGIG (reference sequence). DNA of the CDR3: TGTGCCTGGAGTGTACACCCCAACACTGAAGCTTTCTTT. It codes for CAWSVHPNTEAFF.

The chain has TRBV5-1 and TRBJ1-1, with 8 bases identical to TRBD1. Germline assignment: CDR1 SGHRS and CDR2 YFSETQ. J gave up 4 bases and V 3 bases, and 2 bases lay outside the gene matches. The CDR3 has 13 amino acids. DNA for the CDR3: TGCGCCAGCAGCTCTACAGGGGGCACTGAAGCTTTCTTT. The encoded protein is CASSSTGGTEAFF.

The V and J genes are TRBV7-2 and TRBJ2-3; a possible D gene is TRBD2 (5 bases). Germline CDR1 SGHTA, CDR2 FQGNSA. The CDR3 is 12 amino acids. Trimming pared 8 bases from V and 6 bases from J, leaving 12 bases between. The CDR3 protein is CASGSRRDTQYF. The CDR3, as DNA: TGTGCCAGCGGCTCCCGGAGGGATACGCAGTATTTT.

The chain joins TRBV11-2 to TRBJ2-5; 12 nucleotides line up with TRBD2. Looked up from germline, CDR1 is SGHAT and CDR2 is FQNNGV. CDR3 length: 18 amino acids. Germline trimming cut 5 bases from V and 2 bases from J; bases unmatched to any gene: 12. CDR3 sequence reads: CASSTTSGGPPGQETQYF. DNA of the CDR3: TGTGCCAGCAGCACGACTAGCGGGGGTCCTCCGGGGCAAGAGACCCAGTACTTC.

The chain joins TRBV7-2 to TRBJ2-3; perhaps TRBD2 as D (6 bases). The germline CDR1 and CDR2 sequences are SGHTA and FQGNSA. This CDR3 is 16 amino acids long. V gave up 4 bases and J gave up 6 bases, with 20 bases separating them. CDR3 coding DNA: TGTGCCAGCAGCTCAAGTACGGGACTTGCATCGGATACGCAGTATTTT. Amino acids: CASSSSTGLASDTQYF. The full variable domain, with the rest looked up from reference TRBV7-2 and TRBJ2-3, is GAGVSQSPSNKVTEKGKDVELRCDPISGHTALYWYRQSLGQGLEFLIYFQGNSAPDKSGLPSDRFSAERTGGSVSTLTIQRTQQEDSAVYLCASSSSTGLASDTQYFGPGTRLTVL.

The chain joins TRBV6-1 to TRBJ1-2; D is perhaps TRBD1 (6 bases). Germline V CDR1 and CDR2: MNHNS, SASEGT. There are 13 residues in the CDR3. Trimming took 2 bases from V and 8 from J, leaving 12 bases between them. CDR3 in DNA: TGTGCCAGCAGTGAACGGGGGGCGAGAGGCTACACCTTC. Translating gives CASSERGARGYTF.

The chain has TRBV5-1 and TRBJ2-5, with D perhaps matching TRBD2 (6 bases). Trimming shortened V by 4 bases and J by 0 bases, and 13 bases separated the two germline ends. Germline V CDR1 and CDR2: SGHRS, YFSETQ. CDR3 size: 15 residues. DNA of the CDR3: TGCGCCAGCAGCCGAACACCGGGGGACCAAGAGACCCAGTACTTC. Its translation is CASSRTPGDQETQYF. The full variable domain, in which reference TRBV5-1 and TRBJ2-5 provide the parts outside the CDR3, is KAGVTQTPRYLIKTRGQQVTLSCSPISGHRSVSWYQQTPGQGLQFLFEYFSETQRNKGNFPGRFSGRQFSNSRSEMNVSTLELGDSALYLCASSRTPGDQETQYFGPGTRLLVL.

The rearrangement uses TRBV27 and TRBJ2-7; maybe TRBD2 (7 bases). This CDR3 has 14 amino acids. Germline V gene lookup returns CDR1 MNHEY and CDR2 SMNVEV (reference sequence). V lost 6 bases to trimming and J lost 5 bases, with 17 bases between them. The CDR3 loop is CASRKGGGFDEQYF. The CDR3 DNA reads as TGTGCCAGCAGAAAAGGGGGGGGATTCGACGAGCAGTACTTC.

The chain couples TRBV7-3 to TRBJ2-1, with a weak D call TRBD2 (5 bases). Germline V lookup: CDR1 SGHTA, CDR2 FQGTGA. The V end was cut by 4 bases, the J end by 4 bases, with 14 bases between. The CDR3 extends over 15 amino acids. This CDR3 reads CASSSRFGEYNEQFF. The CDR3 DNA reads TGTGCCAGCAGCTCCCGATTTGGGGAGTACAATGAGCAGTTCTTC.

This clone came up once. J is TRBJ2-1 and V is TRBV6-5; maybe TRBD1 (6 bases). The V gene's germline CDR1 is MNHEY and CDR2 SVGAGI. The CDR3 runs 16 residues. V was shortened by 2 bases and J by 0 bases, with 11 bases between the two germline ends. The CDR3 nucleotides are TGTGCCAGCAGTTACCAGGGACAATACTCCTACAATGAGCAGTTCTTC. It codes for CASSYQGQYSYNEQFF.

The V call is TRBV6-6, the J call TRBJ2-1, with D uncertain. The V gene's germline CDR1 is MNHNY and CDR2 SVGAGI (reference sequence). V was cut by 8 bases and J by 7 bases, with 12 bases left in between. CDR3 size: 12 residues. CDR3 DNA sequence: TGTGCCAGCGTCCAGGCCGGGAATGAGCAGTTCTTC. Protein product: CASVQAGNEQFF.

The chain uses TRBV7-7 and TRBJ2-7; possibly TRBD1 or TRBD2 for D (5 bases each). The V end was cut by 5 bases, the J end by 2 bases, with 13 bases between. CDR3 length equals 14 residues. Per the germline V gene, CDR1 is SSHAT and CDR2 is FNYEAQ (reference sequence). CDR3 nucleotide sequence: TGTGCCAGCAGCGTTCGGGACGGTGCCTACGAGCAGTACTTC. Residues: CASSVRDGAYEQYF.

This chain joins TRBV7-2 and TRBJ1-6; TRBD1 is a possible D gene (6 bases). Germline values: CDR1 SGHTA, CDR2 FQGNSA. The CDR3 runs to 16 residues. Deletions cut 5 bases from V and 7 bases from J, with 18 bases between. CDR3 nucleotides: TGTGCCAGCAGCCTGACAGGCACTACCGGGAATTCACCCCTCCACTTT. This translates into CASSLTGTTGNSPLHF.

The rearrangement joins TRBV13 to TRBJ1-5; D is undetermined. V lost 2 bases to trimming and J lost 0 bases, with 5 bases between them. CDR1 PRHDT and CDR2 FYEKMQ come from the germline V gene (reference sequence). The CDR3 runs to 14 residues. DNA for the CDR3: TGTGCCAGCAGCTTACGGGGTAGCAATCAGCCCCAGCATTTT. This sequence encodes CASSLRGSNQPQHF.

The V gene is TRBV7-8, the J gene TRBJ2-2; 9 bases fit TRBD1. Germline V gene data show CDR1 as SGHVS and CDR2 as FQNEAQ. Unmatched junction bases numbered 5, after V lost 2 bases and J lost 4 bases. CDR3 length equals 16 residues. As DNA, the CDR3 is TGTGCCAGCAGCTTAAGGGACAGGGTTATCACCGGGGAGCTGTTTTTT. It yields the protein CASSLRDRVITGELFF.

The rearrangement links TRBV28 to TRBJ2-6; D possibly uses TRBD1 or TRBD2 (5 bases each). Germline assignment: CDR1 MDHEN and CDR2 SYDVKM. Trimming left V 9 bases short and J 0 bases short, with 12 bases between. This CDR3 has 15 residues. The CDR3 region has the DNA TGTGCCAGTCAGGGAGAGGGCTCTGGGGCCAACGTCCTGACTTTC. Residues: CASQGEGSGANVLTF.